These 13 T cell receptor beta chains came from one sample sequenced in a study of blood T cell dynamics during melanoma immunotherapy. As to time point: pre-treatment baseline. Profiled with immunoSEQ multiplex PCR; TCRdb holds only in-frame clones, not every one. The sample has about 14,000 clones, more than 75% seen once. Material: blood, obtained from a patient treated with checkpoint blockade. The receptors stem from a human donor with melanoma.

As to this clone: The DNA is left out, because the CDR3 cannot be placed on it with certainty; the CDR3 is given as TCRdb lists it. The rearrangement joins TRBV27 to TRBJ2-2; TRBD2, the table's D call, lacks a check against the DNA. The CDR3 length is 14 residues, termini included. The V gene's germline CDR1 is MNHEY and CDR2 SMNVEV (reference sequence). The CDR3 here is CASSSSGLSGELFF.

This clone turned up a few times. The genes are TRBV2 and TRBJ1-6; D is perhaps TRBD1 (5 bases). Trimming removed 6 bases from V and 2 bases from J, with 5 bases in between. The CDR3 sequence is 13 residues long. Germline V gives CDR1 SNHLY, CDR2 FYNNEI. CDR3 loop: CASRGAYNSPLHF. In DNA, the CDR3 is TGTGCCAGCAGAGGGGCCTATAATTCACCCCTCCACTTT.

V and J are TRBV7-9 and TRBJ2-7; no definite D call. CDR1 and CDR2 (germline): SEHNR, FQNEAQ (reference sequence). This CDR3 is 12 amino acids long. Trimming shortened V by 5 bases and J by 3 bases, and 8 bases separated the two germline ends. CDR3 sequence (DNA): TGTGCCAGCAGCGCTAATTACTACGAGCAGTACTTC. Translated: CASSANYYEQYF. Full variable domain (outside the CDR3, taken from reference TRBV7-9 and TRBJ2-7): DTGVSQNPRHKITKRGQNVTFRCDPISEHNRLYWYRQTLGQGPEFLTYFQNEAQLEKSRLLSDRFSAERPKGSFSTLEIQRTEQGDSAMYLCASSANYYEQYFGPGTRLTVT.

V usage is TRBV7-9 and J usage is TRBJ2-7; D gene ambiguous. V lost 5 bases and J lost 2, with 16 bases in between. The CDR3 spans 15 residues. Germline-derived CDR1 and CDR2 are SEHNR and FQNEAQ (reference sequence). DNA of the CDR3: TGTGCCAGCAGCCGATTAGGAGATAGGACCTACGAGCAGTACGTC. This codes for CASSRLGDRTYEQYV.

The chain has TRBV7-8 and TRBJ2-3; 15 bases fit TRBD2. The V segment lost 5 bases and the J segment 0 bases; nucleotides outside the gene matches: 15. In germline, CDR1 is SGHVS, CDR2 FQNEAQ. The CDR3 runs to 21 residues. CDR3 region: CASSPHYRGLAGGTSTDTQYF. The CDR3 DNA follows: TGTGCCAGCAGCCCCCATTATCGCGGACTAGCGGGGGGGACTAGCACAGATACGCAGTATTTT.

As to this clone: The sample carries other DNA sequences with the same CDR3. The rearrangement joins TRBV18 to TRBJ1-2; no firm D call. The CDR3 extends over 14 amino acids. The germline V gene encodes CDR1 KGHSH and CDR2 LQKENI. V lost 2 bases and J lost 8, with 15 bases in between. The chain's CDR3 is CASSPVGPRQGYTF. CDR3 nucleotides: TGTGCCAGCTCACCAGTGGGTCCTCGTCAAGGCTACACCTTC.

The V gene is TRBV5-1, the J gene TRBJ2-3, with D possibly being TRBD1 (6 bases). Between the trimmed V and J ends, which lost 0 bases and 1 base, there was a span of 9 bases. The CDR3 length is 15 residues. Germline-derived CDR1 and CDR2 are SGHRS and YFSETQ. This CDR3 reads CASSLETGRTDTQYF. The CDR3 nucleotides read TGCGCCAGCAGCTTGGAGACAGGCCGCACAGATACGCAGTATTTT.

The chain uses TRBV4-3 and TRBJ2-3, with D perhaps matching TRBD1 or TRBD2 (5 bases each). Germline CDR1 reads LGHNA; CDR2 reads YSLEER. CDR3 length: 15 amino acids. Trimming pared 1 base from V and 0 bases from J, leaving 8 bases between. The chain's CDR3 is CASSQAGASTDTQYF. CDR3 sequence (DNA): TGCGCCAGCAGCCAAGCCGGGGCGAGCACAGATACGCAGTATTTT.

The CDR3, as DNA: TGTGCCAGCAGCCGTGGGACAGGGTACAATGAGCAGTTCTTC. It is translated as CASSRGTGYNEQFF. The chain has TRBV28 and TRBJ2-1; 9 nucleotides line up with TRBD1. The CDR3 contains 14 residues. After removal of 6 bases from V and 4 bases from J, the junction contained 4 bases not matched to a gene. The germline V gene encodes CDR1 MDHEN and CDR2 SYDVKM.

The chain carries TRBV5-6 and TRBJ1-1; TRBD1 aligns across 8 bases. Per the germline V gene, CDR1 is SGHDT and CDR2 is YYEEEE. The CDR3 totals 14 residues. V shed 4 bases, J shed 5 bases, and the junction held 7 bases outside the gene matches. The chain's CDR3 is CASSLRDRSTEAFF. The DNA for the CDR3 is TGTGCCAGCAGCCTCCGGGACAGGTCTACTGAAGCTTTCTTT.

In its sample, this clone ranks as large. The V and J genes are TRBV19 and TRBJ2-3; D gene ambiguous. Germline values: CDR1 LNHDA, CDR2 SQIVND (reference sequence). The V end was cut by 2 bases, the J end by 1 base, with 10 bases between. The CDR3 sequence is 15 residues long. CDR3 nucleotides: TGTGCCAGTAGTATAAGGCTATTTGGCACAGATACGCAGTATTTT. As protein: CASSIRLFGTDTQYF.

V is TRBV10-2 and J is TRBJ2-1; D may be TRBD2 (6 bases). The V end lost 6 bases, the J end lost 6 bases, and 24 bases lay between the germline ends. The CDR3 runs to 17 residues. CDR1 is WSHSY, CDR2 SAAADI, per germline. CDR3 residues: CASRVHRDFSWGNEQFF. CDR3 bases: TGCGCCAGCAGGGTACACCGGGACTTCTCATGGGGCAATGAGCAGTTCTTC.

The rearrangement uses TRBV10-1 and TRBJ1-1; 11 bases map to TRBD1. The CDR3 length is 14 residues. After removal of 4 bases from V and 4 bases from J, the junction contained 2 bases not matched to a gene. The germline V gene has CDR1 WNHNN and CDR2 SYGVQD (reference sequence). CDR3 residues: CASSAGTGGTEAFF. In DNA form, the CDR3 reads TGCGCCAGCAGTGCCGGGACAGGGGGCACTGAAGCTTTCTTT.